This is a list of T cell receptor beta chains from one sample in a study of blood T cell repertoires in COVID-19. The repertoire was sequenced with immunoSEQ multiplex PCR; TCRdb's copy has only in-frame clones and lacks some. The sample consists of about 14,000 clones, about 90% of them appearing once. Sequenced input: peripheral blood. All receptors come from a human donor in a cohort sampled during active COVID-19. CDR3s include the opening cysteine and the closing phenylalanine or tryptophan. The listing skips clone size in some rows; elsewhere it reads once, few, many or a size class.

NA	TRBJ2-2	TRBV4-1	CASSQGAWTTGELFF
once	TRBJ1-2	TRBV18	CASSPTGTVEGYGYTF
NA	TRBJ2-3	TRBV4-1	CASPTRGTDTQYF
NA	TRBJ2-2	TRBV3-1/TRBV3-2	CASSQRGGGRGNTGELFF
NA	TRBJ1-1	TRBV4-1	CASSQSRIGVRTEAFF
NA	TRBJ2-5	TRBV5-4	CASSLQDYIGETQYF
few	TRBJ2-7	TRBV4-1	CASSQESGSSYEQYF
NA	TRBJ2-5	TRBV5-1	CASSQGRAGGVETQYF
NA	TRBJ1-1	TRBV6-5	CASSYYPYRGSTEAFF
NA	TRBJ2-7	TRBV2	CASSENPTTRVSYEQYF
once	TRBJ2-7	TRBV18	CASSSAGGSYEQYF
NA	TRBJ1-3	TRBV4-2	CASSQDIGSNLRNTIYF
NA	TRBJ1-2	TRBV4-3	CASSRYRGGNYGYTF
NA	TRBJ2-1	TRBV28	CASSVSGLIYNEQFF
NA	TRBJ2-7	TRBV6-5	CASRGGNSGIYEQYF
NA	TRBJ1-2	TRBV16	CASSQASGTGYGYTF
NA	TRBJ1-1	TRBV6-5	CASSYGGASEAFF